This T cell receptor beta chain stems from a study of blood T cell repertoires in COVID-19 (TCRdb year 2020). In the study overall: Samples covering the acute and convalescent phases of COVID-19 were provided by collaborators in the United States, Italy and Spain. The prospective study material was composed of cDNA or gDNA derived from T cells, B-cell-depleted T cells, or PBMCs. The dataset comprised deeply sampled blood TCRbeta repertoires from subjects exposed to, actively infected with, or recovered from COVID-19. A freely available public database, intended as a resource for researchers studying the immune response to SARS-CoV-2, is where the repertoires were released. Samples were obtained from the ongoing ImmuneRACE study (first 160 participants) and from over 1,000 subjects provided by 6 global collaborators. A de-identified subject ID, COVID-19 status, age in years and sex were almost always included in the sample metadata. Where available, HLA class I and class II types were taken from metadata supplied by the sample provider and were not determined by assay-based typing. Results the study describes overall, beyond this receptor: How much clinical and demographic metadata was included differed by source and by participant, and the metadata was provided uncurated.

This clone has only a few counts. Its antigen remains undetermined. No quality values exist for individual bases; no much larger clone is one base distant. Counted from cysteine to phenylalanine, this CDR3 has 14 amino acids. Just CDR3 DNA is preserved here, 42 bases in frame from base 1. V is pared back by 2 bases and J by 4 bases, with 9 bases lying between the germline termini. CDR1 LGHNT and CDR2 FRNRAP are derived from the germline V gene. TCRbeta CDR3 regions were amplified from genomic DNA using the immunoSEQ Assay, a bias-controlled multiplex PCR. The study's processing was this. The number of nucleated cells in each sample was estimated from the amplification of reference gene primers within the assay. Sequence reads were collapsed and filtered to measure the absolute abundance of every unique TCRbeta CDR3 rearrangement. For each sample, productive Simpson clonality was calculated by taking the square root of Simpson's diversity index across productive rearrangements. The source is immuneACCESS, and TCRdb retained only in-frame sequences with V and J called. Part of the clones is not carried over; for the studies checked, unresolved V genes explain less than half of this, and the remainder is unexplained. D and trimming were read from the DNA, whereas the V and J calls and clone size are those reported in that table. This sample has 300,000 to 350,000 clones in its table, and 90% of those were observed once. The ten top clones hold 4% to 5.5% of the sample.

In the prospective study, participants were roughly 18 to 89 years old, resided in about two dozen geographic areas of the United States, and were enrolled through a virtual design. In the prospective study, participants were assigned to cohorts based on the clinical history participants reported in a screening survey and a study questionnaire. In the prospective study, mobile phlebotomists collected whole blood, serum and a nasopharyngeal or oropharyngeal swab from each participant. Participants in the prospective study had the option to provide additional blood draws and questionnaires over a roughly two-month period. Blood samples from the prospective study were shipped frozen or at room temperature prior to DNA extraction.

The sample was PBMCs or T cells enriched from blood (not recorded which). The TCR sequence derives from a woman under 30 with acute COVID-19. Here the chain combines TRBV12-5 and TRBJ1-5; TRBD1 might be the D gene, on 5 matching bases. DNA sequence: TGTGCTAGTGGTTTGTTGACAGTTAATCAGCCCCAGCATTTT. This translates into CASGLLTVNQPQHF.